This TCR beta chain is from a study of blood T cell repertoires in COVID-19. Libraries were prepared by immunoSEQ multiplex PCR; TCRdb keeps only in-frame clonotypes and omits some of them. Here the sample spans some 170,000 clones, roughly 84% being singletons. The CDR3 covers 14 residues. Germline-derived CDR1 and CDR2 are GTSNPN and SVGIG (reference sequence). Trimming removed 0 bases from V and 3 bases from J, with 12 bases in between. The chain has TRBV30 and TRBJ2-7, with D tentatively TRBD2 (5 bases). The receptor was isolated from a human donor with acute COVID-19. The donor label of this sample is uncertain. The sequenced sample was PBMCs or T cells enriched from blood (not recorded which). Here the CDR3 DNA reads TGTGCCTGGAGTGTCTCCGGCGGACTCTACGAGCAGTACTTC. Residues: CAWSVSGGLYEQYF.